This TCR beta chain was documented in a study of regulatory T cells in long-lasting Graves disease. This clonotype was seen ten or more times. Building the TCR beta libraries relied on iRepertoire HTBI primers, and CDR3 regions underwent Arm-PCR. One entry per CDR3 protein, called by TCRdb with MiXCR from the multiplex PCR reads. The repertoire consists of roughly 420,000 distinct CDR3 sequences, with 11% to 15% occurring once and the leading ten covering 17%. Indicated time point: newly diagnosed GD, antithyroid drugs for less than 3 months. Making the TCR library involved RNA that had been extracted from PBMCs. Graves' disease diagnosis relied on American Thyroid Association guidelines. These records were also assigned to another study, of T cells in Graves' hyperthyroidism and ophthalmopathy. From that paper: Stability of Graves' hyperthyroidism was defined as absent ophthalmopathy progression within 18 months. Ophthalmopathy could be told apart from stable hyperthyroidism with a 13 V-J model.

This TCR was sampled from a woman aged 45 to 65 with Graves disease. The sequencing used peripheral blood mononuclear cells (PBMCs), collected at new diagnosis, from a patient treated with antithyroid drugs.

The CDR3 DNA follows: TGCAGTGCTAGAATGGTTTCCAGCGGCTCCTACGAGCAGTACTTC. Amino acids: CSARMVSSGSYEQYF. The gene calls are TRBV20-1 and TRBJ2-7; a possible D gene is TRBD2 (5 bases). Germline lookup yields CDR1 DFQATT and CDR2 SNEGSKA (reference sequence). Trimming stripped 2 bases from V and 0 bases from J, with 14 bases between. This CDR3 region has 15 residues.